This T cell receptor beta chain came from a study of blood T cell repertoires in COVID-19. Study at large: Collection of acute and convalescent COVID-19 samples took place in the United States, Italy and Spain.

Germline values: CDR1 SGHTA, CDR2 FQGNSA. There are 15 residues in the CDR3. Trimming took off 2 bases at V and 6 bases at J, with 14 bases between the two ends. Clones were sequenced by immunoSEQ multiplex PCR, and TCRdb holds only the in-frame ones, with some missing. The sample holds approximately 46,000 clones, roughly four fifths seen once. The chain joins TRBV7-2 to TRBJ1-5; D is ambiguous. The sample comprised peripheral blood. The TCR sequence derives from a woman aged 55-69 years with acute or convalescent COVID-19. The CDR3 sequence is CASSLTQGRGQPQHF. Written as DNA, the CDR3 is TGTGCCAGCAGCTTAACCCAAGGGCGGGGTCAGCCCCAGCATTTT.